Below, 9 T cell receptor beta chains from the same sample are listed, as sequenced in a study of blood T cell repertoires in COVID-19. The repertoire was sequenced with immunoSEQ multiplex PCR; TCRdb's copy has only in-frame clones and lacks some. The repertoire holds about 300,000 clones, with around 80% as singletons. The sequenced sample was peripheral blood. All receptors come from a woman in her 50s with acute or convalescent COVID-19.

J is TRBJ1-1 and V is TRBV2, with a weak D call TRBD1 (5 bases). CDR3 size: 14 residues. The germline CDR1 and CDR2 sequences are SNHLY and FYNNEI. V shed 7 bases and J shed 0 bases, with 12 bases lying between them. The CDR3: CASKYGGVNTEAFF. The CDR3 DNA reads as TGTGCCAGCAAGTACGGGGGGGTGAACACTGAAGCTTTCTTT.

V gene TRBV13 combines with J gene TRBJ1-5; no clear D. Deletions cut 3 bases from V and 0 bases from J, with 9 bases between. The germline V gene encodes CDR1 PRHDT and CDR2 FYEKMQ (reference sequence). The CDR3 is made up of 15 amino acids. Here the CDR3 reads CASSFRRDSNQPQHF. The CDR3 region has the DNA TGTGCCAGCAGCTTTCGACGGGATAGCAATCAGCCCCAGCATTTT.

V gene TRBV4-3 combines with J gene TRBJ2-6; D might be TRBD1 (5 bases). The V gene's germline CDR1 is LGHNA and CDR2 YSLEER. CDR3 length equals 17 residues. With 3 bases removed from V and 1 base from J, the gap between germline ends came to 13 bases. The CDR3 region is CASSQVRRVSGANVLTF. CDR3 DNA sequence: TGCGCCAGCAGCCAGGTTCGCAGGGTGTCTGGGGCCAACGTCCTGACTTTC.

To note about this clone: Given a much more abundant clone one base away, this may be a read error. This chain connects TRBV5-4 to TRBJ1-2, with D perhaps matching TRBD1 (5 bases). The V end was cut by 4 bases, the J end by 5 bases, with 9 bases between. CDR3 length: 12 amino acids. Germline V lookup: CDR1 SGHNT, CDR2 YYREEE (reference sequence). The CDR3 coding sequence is TGTGCCAGCAGCCCCGGGGGGTATGGCTACACCTTC. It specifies CASSPGGYGYTF.

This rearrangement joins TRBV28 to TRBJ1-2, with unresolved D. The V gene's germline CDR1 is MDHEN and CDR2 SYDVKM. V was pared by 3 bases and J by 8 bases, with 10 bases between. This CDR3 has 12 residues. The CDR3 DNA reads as TGTGCCAGCAGTTTGGGCCTGGGCGGCTACACCTTC. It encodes CASSLGLGGYTF.

CDR3 DNA sequence: TGTGCCAGCAGCTCCGTTGGACAGGGGGCATCAACTAATGAAAAACTGTTTTTT. As protein: CASSSVGQGASTNEKLFF. This chain joins TRBV11-2 and TRBJ1-4; TRBD1 matches at 11 bases. After removal of 4 bases from V and 0 bases from J, the junction contained 7 bases not matched to a gene. Germline loops: CDR1 SGHAT, CDR2 FQNNGV. The length of the CDR3 is 18 residues.

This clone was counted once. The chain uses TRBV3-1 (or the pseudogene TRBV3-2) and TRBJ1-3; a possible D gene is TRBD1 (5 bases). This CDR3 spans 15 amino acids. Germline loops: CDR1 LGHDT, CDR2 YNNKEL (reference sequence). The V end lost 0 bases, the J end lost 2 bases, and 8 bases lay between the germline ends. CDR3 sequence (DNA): TGTGCCAGCAGCCAAGAGTGGGGGGCTGGAAACACCATATATTTT. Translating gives CASSQEWGAGNTIYF.

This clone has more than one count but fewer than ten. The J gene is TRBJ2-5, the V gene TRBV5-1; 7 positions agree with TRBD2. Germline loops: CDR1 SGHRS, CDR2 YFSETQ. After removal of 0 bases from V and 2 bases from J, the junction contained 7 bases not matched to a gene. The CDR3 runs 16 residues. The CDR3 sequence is CASSLEASGGQETQYF. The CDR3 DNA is TGCGCCAGCAGCTTGGAGGCTAGCGGAGGACAAGAGACCCAGTACTTC.

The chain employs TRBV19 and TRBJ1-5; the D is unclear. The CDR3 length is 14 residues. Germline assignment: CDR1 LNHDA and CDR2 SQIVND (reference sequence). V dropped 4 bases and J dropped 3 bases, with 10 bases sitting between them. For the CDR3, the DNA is TGTGCCAGTAGTAAGGTTGGAGACAATCAGCCCCAGCATTTT. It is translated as CASSKVGDNQPQHF.